Below are 15 T cell receptor beta chains sequenced from a single sample in a study of cytomegalovirus exposure and HLA in healthy donors. The PCR used 60 Vbeta and 13 Jbeta primers. The data were produced by immunoSEQ multiplex PCR, yet TCRdb's version contains in-frame clones alone and is incomplete. The sample consists of around 120,000 clones, roughly 84% of them appearing once. The sequenced sample consisted of PBMCs. The receptors stem from a girl between 2 and 10 years old in good health and CMV-seronegative.

The chain combines TRBV29-1 with TRBJ2-5, with 8 positions matching TRBD2. V was clipped by 3 bases and J by 4 bases; unmatched bases: 7. Germline CDR1 reads SQVTM; CDR2 reads ANQGSEA. This CDR3 contains 14 residues. CDR3 loop: CSVDLETSAETQYF. The CDR3 coding sequence is TGCAGCGTTGATTTGGAGACTAGCGCAGAGACCCAGTACTTC.

The chain joins TRBV4-3 to TRBJ1-5; a weak D match, TRBD1 (6 bases). The V gene's germline CDR1 is LGHNA and CDR2 YSLEER. The V end lost 0 bases, the J end lost 2 bases, and 11 bases lay between the germline ends. This CDR3 has 16 residues. The CDR3 here is CASSQEATGRNQPQHF. In DNA form, the CDR3 reads TGCGCCAGCAGCCAAGAGGCCACAGGGCGCAATCAGCCCCAGCATTTT.

This clone occurred once. The CDR3 DNA reads TGTGCCAGCACCCCAGAAGGACGGACTTTTTATGGCTACACCTTC. This gives the protein CASTPEGRTFYGYTF. The chain links TRBV7-9 to TRBJ1-2; D is unclear. Trimming shortened V by 7 bases and J by 5 bases, and 20 bases separated the two germline ends. The CDR3 length is 15 residues. The germline gives CDR1 SEHNR, CDR2 FQNEAQ (reference sequence).

This clone was seen only once. The V and J genes are TRBV28 and TRBJ2-7; D may be TRBD1 (5 bases). Trimming removed 8 bases at V and 0 bases at J, with 14 bases between. Germline CDR1 is MDHEN and CDR2 is SYDVKM. CDR3 length: 14 amino acids. This CDR3 reads CASLTSQASYEQYF. DNA of the CDR3: TGTGCCAGCCTCACATCACAGGCCTCCTACGAGCAGTACTTC.

The chain couples TRBV30 to TRBJ2-5; a weak D match, TRBD1 (5 bases). In germline, CDR1 is GTSNPN, CDR2 SVGIG (reference sequence). Trimming removed 4 bases at V and 5 bases at J, with 8 bases between. The CDR3 is 11 residues long. CDR3 sequence (DNA): TGTGCCTGGACAGGGTCGGAGACCCAGTACTTC. This gives the protein CAWTGSETQYF.

V is TRBV18 and J is TRBJ2-2, with 8 positions matching TRBD1. Germline-derived CDR1 and CDR2 are KGHSH and LQKENI. V was pared by 5 bases and J by 2 bases, with 10 bases of the junction left unmatched. The CDR3 runs to 17 residues. CDR3 bases: TGTGCCAGCTCATCACTTCGACAGGGGCTAAACACCGGGGAGCTGTTTTTT. Its translation is CASSSLRQGLNTGELFF.

This chain links TRBV6-5 with TRBJ1-2, with D maybe TRBD1 (6 bases). Trimming pared 6 bases from V and 8 bases from J, leaving 22 bases between. Per the germline V gene, CDR1 is MNHEY and CDR2 is SVGAGI. This CDR3 contains 15 residues. The CDR3 DNA is TGTGCCAGCAGCCGAGGGCCTACAGCAGGGGCCGGCTACACCTTC. It codes for CASSRGPTAGAGYTF.

The count of this clone is one. The V and J genes are TRBV4-1 and TRBJ1-2; no reliable D call. This CDR3 is 14 amino acids long. Germline V gene sequence: CDR1 MGHRA, CDR2 YSYEKL. V lost 1 base and J 2 bases, leaving 8 bases between the germline ends. The CDR3 is CASSQVQVNYGYTF. For the CDR3, the DNA is TGCGCCAGCAGCCAAGTGCAGGTGAACTATGGCTACACCTTC.

The chain has TRBV10-3 and TRBJ2-3, with 8 bases matching TRBD2. Trimming at V came to 5 bases and at J to 2 bases, leaving 6 bases not matched to a gene. Germline lookup yields CDR1 ENHRY and CDR2 SYGVKD. This CDR3 contains 15 residues. The CDR3 reads CAISTRAGVTDTQYF. For the CDR3, the DNA is TGTGCCATCAGTACAAGAGCGGGGGTCACAGATACGCAGTATTTT.

This CDR3 reads CASGFQTPGQNNEQFF. CDR3 nucleotides: TGTGCTAGTGGTTTCCAGACTCCGGGACAGAACAATGAGCAGTTCTTC. This rearrangement joins TRBV12-5 to TRBJ2-1, with 7 bases that match TRBD1. The germline CDR1 and CDR2 sequences are LGHNT and FRNRAP. This CDR3 spans 16 amino acids. V lost 3 bases to trimming and J lost 5 bases; unmatched junction nucleotides: 10.

Only a few counts were recorded for this clone. The chain couples TRBV2 to TRBJ2-7; D may be TRBD2 (5 bases). Germline lookup yields CDR1 SNHLY and CDR2 FYNNEI. V was clipped by 3 bases and J by 6 bases, with 12 bases between them. CDR3 size: 13 residues. CDR3 DNA sequence: TGTGCCAGCAGTGATATCCGGGGTGGCGAGCAGTACTTC. This sequence encodes CASSDIRGGEQYF.

The CDR3, as DNA: TGCGCCAGCAGTGAGTCGGGACAGGGCACCGGGGAGCTGTTTTTT. It translates to CASSESGQGTGELFF. The gene calls are TRBV10-1 and TRBJ2-2, with TRBD1 matching 9 bases. Trimming at V came to 0 bases and at J to 4 bases, leaving 0 bases not matched to a gene. The CDR3 consists of 15 residues. Per the germline V gene, CDR1 is WNHNN and CDR2 is SYGVQD (reference sequence).

The chain is built from TRBV28 and TRBJ1-1; D unclear. V lost 10 bases to trimming and J lost 1 base, with 7 bases between them. The CDR3 contains 11 residues. Per germline, CDR1 MDHEN and CDR2 SYDVKM. The CDR3 DNA sequence: TGTGCCACCCGGGAGAACACTGAAGCTTTCTTT. Translating it yields CATRENTEAFF.

The CDR3 spells CASSLTSGPVRAGYTF. In nucleotides, the CDR3 is TGTGCCAGCAGCCTAACCTCAGGGCCCGTCAGGGCGGGCTACACCTTC. The J gene is TRBJ1-2, the V gene TRBV5-4, with TRBD1 as a possible D gene (5 bases). Trimming shortened V by 4 bases and J by 8 bases, and 24 bases separated the two germline ends. The CDR3 has 16 amino acids. Looked up from germline, CDR1 is SGHNT and CDR2 is YYREEE (reference sequence).

This clone turned up a few times. The V gene is TRBV6-5, the J gene TRBJ1-3; D might be TRBD1 (6 bases). The length of the CDR3 is 15 residues. V gave up 7 bases and J gave up 3 bases, with 16 bases separating them. Germline-derived CDR1 and CDR2 are MNHEY and SVGAGI. As DNA, the CDR3 is TGTGCCAGCACCCTAGCCGGGGGGCATGGAAACACCATATATTTT. Residues: CASTLAGGHGNTIYF.